This entry lists 30 T cell receptor beta chains sequenced from one sample in a study of T cells of healthy individuals. One entry per CDR3 protein, called by TCRdb with MiXCR from the 5' RACE reads. Here the sample spans around 98,000 distinct CDR3 sequences, roughly a sixth being singletons. The receptor source for this set is a human donor in good health.

This clonotype was seen a handful of times. The chain uses TRBV7-9 and TRBJ2-5; D is perhaps TRBD2 (6 bases). Trimming cost V 4 bases and J 2 bases, with 8 bases left between them. Germline assignment: CDR1 SEHNR and CDR2 FQNEAQ (reference sequence). The CDR3 covers 13 residues. CDR3 protein: CASSSGTQETQYF. CDR3 coding DNA: TGTGCCAGCAGCTCCGGGACTCAAGAGACCCAGTACTTC.

In its sample, this clonotype was seen many times. This chain connects TRBV6-1 to TRBJ2-3, with 8 bases aligning to TRBD2. CDR3 length: 15 residues. With 3 bases clipped from V and 4 bases from J, the junction kept 6 bases outside the gene matches. The germline V gene has CDR1 MNHNS and CDR2 SASEGT. CDR3 nucleotides: TGTGCCAGCAGTGACAGGGGCGGGGGGCCAGATACGCAGTATTTT. This encodes CASSDRGGGPDTQYF.

CDR3 DNA sequence: TGCAGTAGTTCCGGGACAGGGATTGGTGAGACCCAGTACTTC. This translates into CSSSGTGIGETQYF. The chain uses TRBV20-1 and TRBJ2-5, with 9 bases that match TRBD1. The V segment lost 8 bases and the J segment 5 bases; nucleotides outside the gene matches: 12. This CDR3 has 14 amino acids. Germline V gives CDR1 DFQATT, CDR2 SNEGSKA (reference sequence).

This clonotype was counted a few times. The gene calls are TRBV28 and TRBJ2-7, with D perhaps TRBD1 (6 bases). Germline V gene lookup returns CDR1 MDHEN and CDR2 SYDVKM. Trimming stripped 5 bases from V and 1 base from J, with 15 bases between. The CDR3 runs to 15 residues. The CDR3 region has the DNA TGTGCCAGCAGTGATCCCGGGACACGTTCCTACGAGCAGTACTTC. Protein product: CASSDPGTRSYEQYF.

This clonotype was counted ten times or more. The chain recombines TRBV7-9 with TRBJ1-2; D is unresolved. The germline gives CDR1 SEHNR, CDR2 FQNEAQ (reference sequence). The CDR3 sequence is 13 residues long. V was clipped by 0 bases and J by 4 bases, with 6 bases between them. The CDR3 is CASSLARTYGYTF. The CDR3, as DNA: TGTGCCAGCAGCTTAGCGCGGACCTATGGCTACACCTTC.

V and J are TRBV27 and TRBJ2-3; D gene unclear. CDR1 and CDR2 from the germline V gene are MNHEY and SMNVEV (reference sequence). The CDR3 is 13 amino acids. V was shortened by 3 bases and J by 5 bases, with 9 bases between the two germline ends. DNA of the CDR3: TGTGCCAGCAGTTTCGCTAGTATAGATACGCAGTATTTT. Translated, it gives CASSFASIDTQYF.

This chain links TRBV5-6 with TRBJ2-3; D gene uncertain. The CDR3 covers 16 residues. Trimming stripped 0 bases from V and 2 bases from J, with 13 bases between. Looked up from germline, CDR1 is SGHDT and CDR2 is YYEEEE. CDR3 nucleotide sequence: TGTGCCAGCAGCTTGGCCGAGACACACTACACAGATACGCAGTATTTT. This codes for CASSLAETHYTDTQYF.

The sample holds a few counts of this clonotype. The V call is TRBV6-2 or TRBV6-3, the J call TRBJ1-2; no clear D. The CDR3 contains 13 residues. Germline CDR1 MNHEY, CDR2 SVGEGT. V was cut by 5 bases and J by 1 base, with 8 bases left in between. CDR3 DNA: TGTGCCAGCAGTCACCCAGATAACTATGGCTACACCTTC. Its protein product is CASSHPDNYGYTF.

In its sample, this clonotype was seen many times. This chain uses TRBV4-2 with TRBJ2-1; D unclear. The germline V and J ends were trimmed by 1 base and 4 bases, with 8 bases remaining between them. CDR1 LGHNA and CDR2 YNFKEQ come from the germline V gene. The CDR3 consists of 14 residues. CDR3 sequence: CASSQGSGYNEQFF. The CDR3 coding sequence is TGTGCCAGCAGCCAAGGGTCCGGGTACAATGAGCAGTTCTTC.

In this sample, this clonotype turned up a few times. V is TRBV5-1 and J is TRBJ2-1; 8 bases are a match to TRBD1. J gave up 6 bases and V 0 bases, and 2 bases lay outside the gene matches. CDR1 and CDR2 (germline): SGHRS, YFSETQ. CDR3 size: 14 residues. CDR3: CASSLAGQGNEQFF. In DNA, the CDR3 is TGCGCCAGCAGCTTGGCTGGACAGGGCAATGAGCAGTTCTTC.

This clonotype has just a few counts. V and J are TRBV3-1 and TRBJ1-1; D call uncertain. V was shortened by 7 bases and J by 8 bases, with 20 bases between the two germline ends. This CDR3 comprises 14 residues. CDR1 is LGHDT, CDR2 YNNKEL, per germline (reference sequence). CDR3 sequence: CASTPALTGSEAFF. The DNA for the CDR3 is TGTGCCAGCACCCCGGCACTGACGGGATCAGAAGCTTTCTTT.

The chain is built from TRBV28 and TRBJ2-7; D uncertain. The CDR3 is made up of 13 amino acids. Germline V gene data show CDR1 as MDHEN and CDR2 as SYDVKM. V lost 5 bases and J 0 bases, leaving 8 bases between the germline ends. CDR3 region: CASSRPTSYEQYF. CDR3 sequence (DNA): TGTGCCAGCAGTAGACCAACCTCCTACGAGCAGTACTTC.

The chain employs TRBV4-3 and TRBJ2-5; no firm D call. This CDR3 region has 13 residues. From germline, CDR1 is LGHNA and CDR2 YSLEER. V lost 5 bases and J 5 bases, leaving 12 bases between the germline ends. The chain's CDR3 is CASSFGVRETQYF. Written as DNA, the CDR3 is TGCGCCAGCAGCTTTGGGGTCCGGGAGACCCAGTACTTC.

The chain carries TRBV27 and TRBJ1-1; TRBD1 might be the D (6 bases). The length of the CDR3 is 12 residues. The ends were cut back, 5 bases at V and 5 bases at J, with 9 bases in the middle. Per the germline V gene, CDR1 is MNHEY and CDR2 is SMNVEV (reference sequence). The CDR3 spells CASSLTGTEAFF. CDR3 DNA sequence: TGTGCCAGCAGTCTCACAGGGACTGAAGCTTTCTTT.

This clonotype was seen repeatedly, ten times or more. The chain links TRBV4-2 to TRBJ2-5, with TRBD2 matching over 7 bases. Germline V gives CDR1 LGHNA, CDR2 YNFKEQ. The CDR3 has 16 residues. The trim removed 2 bases at V and 5 bases at J, leaving 11 bases unmatched. CDR3 region: CASSQSPETSLETQYF. The CDR3 nucleotides are TGTGCCAGCAGCCAATCACCGGAGACTAGCTTGGAGACCCAGTACTTC.

This clonotype was picked up a small number of times. This rearrangement joins TRBV4-3 to TRBJ2-1; D remains ambiguous. Germline V gene lookup returns CDR1 LGHNA and CDR2 YSLEER. V shed 5 bases and J shed 0 bases, with 8 bases lying between them. This CDR3 comprises 14 residues. CDR3 DNA: TGCGCCAGCAGCGCGGATACCTCCTACAATGAGCAGTTCTTC. It translates to CASSADTSYNEQFF.

This clonotype was picked up many times. This chain connects TRBV20-1 to TRBJ1-3, with 8 bases aligning to TRBD1. Trimming cost V 6 bases and J 0 bases; bases outside gene matches: 4. The CDR3 is 14 amino acids. Germline assignment: CDR1 DFQATT and CDR2 SNEGSKA (reference sequence). The CDR3 sequence: CSAKGTGSGNTIYF. The CDR3 DNA is TGCAGTGCGAAGGGGACAGGCTCTGGAAACACCATATATTTT.

The chain recombines TRBV29-1 with TRBJ2-3; 11 bases map to TRBD1. V lost 7 bases and J lost 0; bases outside the gene matches: 6. Germline V gene lookup returns CDR1 SQVTM and CDR2 ANQGSEA. This CDR3 comprises 15 residues. The CDR3 reads CSAGGTGGSTDTQYF. The DNA for the CDR3 is TGCAGCGCCGGGGGGACAGGGGGAAGCACAGATACGCAGTATTTT.

This clonotype was found a few times. The chain carries TRBV20-1 and TRBJ2-7; unclear D gene. The V end lost 0 bases, the J end lost 6 bases, and 18 bases lay between the germline ends. The CDR3 totals 15 residues. Germline CDR1 DFQATT, CDR2 SNEGSKA (reference sequence). For the CDR3, the DNA is TGCAGTGCTAGAGATCTAATTGTATCCGGTCCCGAGCAGTACTTC. Translated, it gives CSARDLIVSGPEQYF.

This clonotype was observed many times. The chain joins TRBV29-1 to TRBJ2-2; D unresolved. The CDR3 covers 13 residues. Germline V gives CDR1 SQVTM, CDR2 ANQGSEA. Deletions cut 3 bases from V and 4 bases from J, with 9 bases between. This chain's CDR3 is CSVEGQLTGELFF. CDR3 sequence (DNA): TGCAGCGTTGAGGGTCAGCTCACCGGGGAGCTGTTTTTT.

This clonotype has ten or more counts. The V call is TRBV20-1, the J call TRBJ2-7; possible D gene TRBD1, 8 bases. With 3 bases removed from V and 3 bases from J, the gap between germline ends came to 18 bases. This CDR3 is 15 amino acids long. Germline CDR1 DFQATT, CDR2 SNEGSKA (reference sequence). CDR3 in DNA: TGCAGTGCTAGCTCCGGACAGGGAGGGCACTACGAGCAGTACTTC. It encodes CSASSGQGGHYEQYF.

Concerning this clonotype: One end of the junction does not line up with germline, which may come from a read error. J is TRBJ2-7 and V is TRBV28; 10 nucleotides align to TRBD2. Germline lookup yields CDR1 MDHEN and CDR2 SYDVKM. The length of the CDR3 is 13 residues. The CDR3: CASSYTSGTLLLF. In DNA, the CDR3 is TGTGCCAGCAGTTATACTAGCGGGACCCTGCTGCTCTTC.

The chain has TRBV6-5 and TRBJ2-3; TRBD2 matches at 11 bases. The CDR3 is 16 residues long. V lost 6 bases to trimming and J lost 2 bases; unmatched junction nucleotides: 7. Per the germline V gene, CDR1 is MNHEY and CDR2 is SVGAGI. The CDR3 here is CASRMTSGIPTDTQYF. DNA of the CDR3: TGTGCCAGCAGGATGACTAGCGGGATTCCCACAGATACGCAGTATTTT.

This clonotype turned up a few times. The rearrangement uses TRBV6-2 or TRBV6-3 and TRBJ2-1; 8 nucleotides match TRBD2. The V gene end was trimmed by 11 bases and the J gene end by 8 bases; junction bases not matched to a gene: 5. The germline gives CDR1 MNHEY, CDR2 SVGEGT. The CDR3 is 11 residues long. CDR3 residues: CASGGWDEQFF. The CDR3 bases are TGTGCCTCGGGGGGGTGGGATGAGCAGTTCTTC.

This sequence joins TRBV20-1 and TRBJ1-1; possibly TRBD1 for D (5 bases). Germline lookup yields CDR1 DFQATT and CDR2 SNEGSKA (reference sequence). The CDR3 is 14 residues long. V shed 3 bases and J shed 5 bases, with 16 bases lying between them. CDR3 in DNA: TGCAGTGCTAGGCCCTCGACAGCTCCGACTGAAGCTTTCTTT. Translation: CSARPSTAPTEAFF.

V and J are TRBV18 and TRBJ2-2, with 7 bases identical to TRBD2. CDR3 size: 17 residues. Germline V gene sequence: CDR1 KGHSH, CDR2 LQKENI. The V gene end was trimmed by 8 bases and the J gene end by 7 bases; junction bases not matched to a gene: 19. This CDR3 reads CASRGLWRELIGGELFF. The CDR3 bases are TGTGCCAGCCGGGGACTCTGGCGGGAGCTTATCGGCGGGGAGCTGTTTTTT.

The chain employs TRBV11-2 and TRBJ2-3; D unresolved. Germline CDR1 and CDR2: SGHAT and FQNNGV. This CDR3 contains 16 residues. V gave up 3 bases and J gave up 0 bases, with 13 bases separating them. The CDR3 DNA reads TGTGCCAGCAGCTTTAGGCTTTCCTCTAGCACAGATACGCAGTATTTT. It specifies CASSFRLSSSTDTQYF. Supplemented by reference TRBV11-2 and TRBJ2-3, the full variable domain reads EAGVAQSPRYKIIEKRQSVAFWCNPISGHATLYWYQQILGQGPKLLIQFQNNGVVDDSQLPKDRFSAERLKGVDSTLKIQPAKLEDSAVYLCASSFRLSSSTDTQYFGPGTRLTVL.

This chain connects TRBV28 to TRBJ2-5; a possible D gene is TRBD1 (7 bases). This CDR3 contains 13 residues. The germline gives CDR1 MDHEN, CDR2 SYDVKM. V was clipped by 6 bases and J by 5 bases, with 13 bases between them. The CDR3: CASRAGQWETQYF. CDR3 DNA: TGTGCCAGCAGGGCGGGACAGTGGGAGACCCAGTACTTC.

This clonotype was observed at least ten times. The chain links TRBV7-9 to TRBJ1-1; D unresolved. The CDR3 covers 12 residues. The germline CDR1 and CDR2 sequences are SEHNR and FQNEAQ (reference sequence). The V gene lost 1 base and the J gene lost 11 bases, with 11 bases spanning the gap. The CDR3: CASSLVSWQAFF. CDR3 nucleotides: TGTGCCAGCAGCTTAGTGTCCTGGCAGGCTTTCTTT.

This clonotype was seen many times. The chain carries TRBV19 and TRBJ1-4; no clear D gene. CDR1 and CDR2 from the germline V gene are LNHDA and SQIVND (reference sequence). V was cut by 4 bases and J by 8 bases, with 14 bases left in between. The CDR3 loop spans 14 amino acids. CDR3 sequence: CASSTAIGNEKLFF. DNA for the CDR3: TGTGCCAGTAGTACCGCGATCGGGAACGAAAAACTGTTTTTT.